These T cell receptor beta chains were read from a single sample in a study of blood T cell repertoires in COVID-19. Data came from immunoSEQ multiplex PCR; TCRdb stores just in-frame clones and leaves some out. Here the sample spans 150,000 to 200,000 clones, approximately 90% being singletons. Input material: peripheral blood. These receptors came from a man aged 18 to 35 with active or convalescent COVID-19. Each CDR3 is given with its conserved first and last residue. D genes are given only for firm matches. Clone size is given for some rows only: seen once, a few or many times, or a class if the clone is expanded.

size	V	D	J	CDR3	DNA
NA	TRBV4-1	TRBD2	TRBJ2-2	CASSQDNPSGGGELFF	TGCGCCAGCAGCCAAGATAACCCTAGCGGGGGCGGGGAGCTGTTTTTT
NA	TRBV4-1	TRBD1	TRBJ1-1	CASSQSGTGNTEAFF	TGCGCCAGCAGCCAATCGGGGACAGGGAACACTGAAGCTTTCTTT
NA	TRBV5-6	TRBD1	TRBJ1-2	CASSSRDRGRNGYTF	TGTGCCAGCAGCTCCCGGGACAGGGGTAGAAATGGCTACACCTTC
NA	TRBV5-1	TRBD1	TRBJ2-2	CASSIDREGELFF	TGCGCCAGCAGCATCGACAGGGAAGGGGAGCTGTTTTTT
NA	TRBV18	NA	TRBJ1-2	CASSPDFANYGYTF	TGTGCCAGCTCACCCGACTTCGCTAACTATGGCTACACCTTC
NA	TRBV6-6	NA	TRBJ1-5	CASRPGVNQPQHF	TGTGCCAGCAGACCAGGGGTCAATCAGCCCCAGCATTTT
NA	TRBV25-1	NA	TRBJ1-1	CASSEWRDANTEAFF	TGTGCCAGCAGTGAATGGAGGGATGCGAACACTGAAGCTTTCTTT
NA	TRBV5-4	TRBD2	TRBJ2-5	CASSLPGGRETQYF	TGTGCCAGCAGCTTGCCGGGAGGGAGGGAGACCCAGTACTTC
NA	TRBV29-1	NA	TRBJ2-5	CSVLQGSGETQYF	TGCAGCGTCCTACAGGGCTCCGGAGAGACCCAGTACTTC
many	TRBV7-9	TRBD1	TRBJ1-2	CASSALRRTGGYGYTF	TGTGCCAGCAGCGCCTTACGTAGGACAGGAGGCTATGGCTACACCTTC
NA	TRBV29-1	TRBD2	TRBJ2-1	CSGTSGSGNEQFF	TGCAGCGGAACTAGCGGGAGTGGCAATGAGCAGTTCTTC
NA	TRBV2	NA	TRBJ1-2	CASIPDRQVRGYTF	TGTGCCAGCATTCCCGACCGACAAGTCCGAGGCTACACCTTC
NA	TRBV9	TRBD2	TRBJ2-2	CASSVVDSGSSGELFF	TGTGCCAGCAGCGTAGTTGATAGCGGGAGTTCCGGGGAGCTGTTTTTT
once	TRBV24-1	NA	TRBJ1-2	CATSFNRDKGDYGYTF	TGTGCCACCAGCTTCAACCGGGACAAGGGTGACTATGGCTACACCTTC
once	TRBV9	NA	TRBJ2-5	CASSAQETQYF	TGTGCCAGCAGCGCCCAGGAGACCCAGTACTTC
NA	TRBV7-2	TRBD2	TRBJ2-3	CASSLSTSGYTQYF	TGTGCCAGCAGCTTATCGACTAGCGGTTATACGCAGTATTTT
NA	TRBV7-6	NA	TRBJ2-1	CASSLGGLAASSYNEQFF	TGTGCCAGCAGCTTAGGGGGGCTAGCGGCCAGCTCCTACAATGAGCAGTTCTTC
NA	TRBV19	TRBD1	TRBJ1-5	CASRRQGLGPQHF	TGTGCCAGCAGGCGACAGGGACTAGGGCCCCAGCATTTT
NA	TRBV9	TRBD1	TRBJ2-1	CASSIDRAWDEQFF	TGTGCCAGCAGCATCGACAGGGCCTGGGATGAGCAGTTCTTC
NA	TRBV19	NA	TRBJ2-7	CASSMGPASTYEQYF	TGTGCCAGTAGTATGGGGCCCGCCAGTACCTACGAGCAGTACTTC
NA	TRBV5-1	NA	TRBJ2-3	CASSFSPSSTDTQYF	TGCGCCAGCAGCTTTTCCCCGTCTAGCACAGATACGCAGTATTTT
NA	TRBV5-1	TRBD1	TRBJ2-1	CASSSFGQGANNEQFF	TGCGCCAGCAGCTCCTTCGGACAGGGCGCGAACAATGAGCAGTTCTTC
NA	TRBV6-1	NA	TRBJ1-1	CASSEMVRQEAFF	TGTGCCAGCAGTGAAATGGTCAGACAGGAAGCTTTCTTT
NA	TRBV28	NA	TRBJ1-1	CASSFFGVAFF	TGTGCCAGCAGTTTTTTCGGGGTCGCTTTCTTT
NA	TRBV9	NA	TRBJ2-6	CASSVVSSGANVLTF	TGTGCCAGCAGCGTAGTGAGCTCTGGGGCCAACGTCCTGACTTTC
NA	TRBV7-9	NA	TRBJ1-1	CASRTGDTEAFF	TGTGCCAGCAGAACAGGAGACACTGAAGCTTTCTTT